This T cell receptor (beta chain) was recorded in a study of T-cell memory formation after mild COVID-19. Study at large: TCR clusters largely stayed donor specific.

CDR1 and CDR2 (germline): MDHEN, SYDVKM. This CDR3 comprises 15 residues. V lost 2 bases, J lost 9 bases, and 10 bases stayed unmatched. Constant-segment primers served in 5'RACE that generated TCR alpha and TCR beta cDNA libraries bearing sample barcodes and UMIs. MiXCR, applied by TCRdb to the 5' RACE reads, yields one record per CDR3 protein. The table has around 500,000 distinct CDR3 sequences, 15% to 20% seen once; the top ten hold 9% to 15%. General observations from the study: The appearance of some responding clones in pre-infection memory suggested that cross-reactive memory joined.

On this clonotype: The antigen remains undetermined.

The chain carries TRBV28 and TRBJ2-1; 7 bases align to TRBD2. The sequence was obtained from an adult woman who had mild COVID-19 (a few samples of this study predate the infection). Cell type and time point are not known. The sequencing sample was made of PBMCs or a T cell subset sorted from them (not recorded which). The chain's CDR3 is CASSLLADYSGEQFF. CDR3 coding DNA: TGTGCCAGCAGTTTACTAGCGGACTACTCGGGTGAGCAGTTCTTC.